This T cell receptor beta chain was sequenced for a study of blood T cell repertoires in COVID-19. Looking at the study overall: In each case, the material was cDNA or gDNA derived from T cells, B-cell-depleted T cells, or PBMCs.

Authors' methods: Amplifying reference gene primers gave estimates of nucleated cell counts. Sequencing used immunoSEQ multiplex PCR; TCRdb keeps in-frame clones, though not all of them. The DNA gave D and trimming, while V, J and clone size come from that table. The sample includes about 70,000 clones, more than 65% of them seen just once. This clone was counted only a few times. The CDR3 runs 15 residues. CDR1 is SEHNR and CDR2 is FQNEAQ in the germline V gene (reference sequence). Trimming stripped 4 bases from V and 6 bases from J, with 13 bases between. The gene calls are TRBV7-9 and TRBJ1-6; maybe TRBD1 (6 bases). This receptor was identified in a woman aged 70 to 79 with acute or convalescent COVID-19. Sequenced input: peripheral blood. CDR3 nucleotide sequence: TGTGCCAGCAGCTCTACCGACAGGTCTAATTCACCCCTCCACTTT. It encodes CASSSTDRSNSPLHF.